The 16 T cell receptor beta chains in this list originate from one sample, sequenced in a study of T cell responses to AZD1222 COVID-19 vaccine. The method was immunoSEQ multiplex PCR; TCRdb's version includes in-frame clones alone and lacks a portion of them. Of roughly 91,000 clones listed, nearly 90% are singletons. This specimen was peripheral blood, taken on day 0 of AZD1222 vaccination. The receptors come from an adult in good health.

The chain combines TRBV4-2 with TRBJ2-5; tentative D call: TRBD2 (5 bases). The CDR3 consists of 15 residues. The germline gives CDR1 LGHNA, CDR2 YNFKEQ. The V gene lost 8 bases and the J gene lost 5 bases, with 21 bases spanning the gap. The CDR3 is CASSPRVVLVETQYF. In nucleotides, the CDR3 is TGTGCCAGCTCACCGAGGGTTGTTTTGGTCGAGACCCAGTACTTC.

V usage is TRBV7-2 and J usage is TRBJ1-2; D possibly corresponds to TRBD1 (5 bases). There are 12 residues in the CDR3. Germline CDR1 SGHTA, CDR2 FQGNSA. Trimming shortened V by 2 bases and J by 7 bases, and 8 bases separated the two germline ends. This CDR3 reads CASSLRGGGYTF. Here the CDR3 DNA reads TGTGCCAGCAGCTTAAGGGGCGGTGGCTACACCTTC.

This chain uses TRBV11-2 with TRBJ1-2; D is ambiguous. V gave up 1 base and J gave up 8 bases, with 11 bases separating them. CDR3 length: 13 amino acids. Germline CDR1 is SGHAT and CDR2 is FQNNGV. This CDR3 reads CASSLVEGWGYTF. CDR3 sequence (DNA): TGTGCCAGCAGCTTAGTAGAGGGTTGGGGCTACACCTTC.

This chain uses TRBV3-1 (or the pseudogene TRBV3-2) with TRBJ1-2; TRBD1 is a possible D gene (5 bases). Germline-derived CDR1 and CDR2 are LGHDT and YNNKEL (reference sequence). V lost 5 bases and J 5 bases, leaving 15 bases between the germline ends. CDR3 length: 14 residues. CDR3 protein: CASSGRRDRYGYTF. DNA of the CDR3: TGTGCCAGCAGCGGCCGCAGGGATCGGTATGGCTACACCTTC.

The V call is TRBV9, the J call TRBJ1-1, with 7 bases lining up with TRBD1. This CDR3 comprises 13 residues. J was trimmed by 10 bases and V by 3 bases; bases with no gene match: 9. Germline values: CDR1 SGDLS, CDR2 YYNGEE. CDR3 nucleotides: TGTGCCAGCAGCGCTGAGGAGGGGGCGCGAGCTTTCTTT. This encodes CASSAEEGARAFF.

The chain couples TRBV11-2 to TRBJ2-2; D unresolved. V lost 2 bases to trimming and J lost 3 bases, with 7 bases between them. The CDR3 is 14 amino acids. From germline, CDR1 is SGHAT and CDR2 FQNNGV. In nucleotides, the CDR3 is TGTGCCAGCAGCTTAACTCAGGACACCGGGGAGCTGTTTTTT. Amino acids: CASSLTQDTGELFF.

Notes on this clone: The junction and the germline gene differ at one end; a read error may be behind it. Other DNA sequences from this sample encode an identical CDR3 as well. V and J are TRBV11-3 and TRBJ2-5; D gene ambiguous. The CDR3 sequence is 12 residues long. Germline lookup yields CDR1 SGHNT and CDR2 YENEEA. This CDR3 is CASSLDGETQYF. DNA of the CDR3: TGTGCCAGCAGTTTAGACGGAGAGACCCAGTACTTC.

As concerns this clone: The junction differs from germline at one of its ends, possibly a read error. The chain recombines TRBV5-1 with TRBJ2-3, with D possibly being TRBD2 (6 bases). The CDR3 contains 15 residues. Germline loops: CDR1 SGHRS, CDR2 YFSETQ. In DNA form, the CDR3 reads TGTGCCAGCAGCTTGGGAGGCCAGTCCACAGATACGCAGTATTTT. Translating it yields CASSLGGQSTDTQYF.

This clone was detected only once. V and J are TRBV29-1 and TRBJ1-4, with D perhaps matching TRBD1 (5 bases). V was clipped by 6 bases and J by 0 bases, with 14 bases between them. CDR3 length: 15 amino acids. Germline CDR1 and CDR2: SQVTM and ANQGSEA. The CDR3 DNA sequence: TGCAGCGTGCAGCATGACAGTGCAACTAATGAAAAACTGTTTTTT. This sequence encodes CSVQHDSATNEKLFF.

The chain couples TRBV9 to TRBJ1-2, with 7 nucleotides matching TRBD1. Germline-derived CDR1 and CDR2 are SGDLS and YYNGEE. The CDR3 is made up of 15 amino acids. V dropped 3 bases and J dropped 0; count of bases not matched to a gene: 5. The CDR3 nucleotides are TGTGCCAGCAGCGATAGACAGGGAGCTAACTATGGCTACACCTTC. Protein: CASSDRQGANYGYTF.

The CDR3 sequence is CASSLEQGKGYTF. The DNA of the CDR3 is TGTGCCAGCAGCTTGGAACAGGGAAAAGGCTACACCTTC. The chain couples TRBV5-6 to TRBJ1-2; a possible D gene is TRBD1 (6 bases). Germline V gives CDR1 SGHDT, CDR2 YYEEEE. The CDR3 sequence is 13 residues long. Trimming shortened V by 0 bases and J by 8 bases, and 11 bases separated the two germline ends.

The chain links TRBV5-6 to TRBJ2-3; TRBD1 agrees at 7 bases. V shed 4 bases and J 4 bases; nucleotides not matched to a gene: 6. CDR3 length equals 14 residues. CDR1 SGHDT and CDR2 YYEEEE come from the germline V gene. CDR3 sequence reads: CASSPGQLPDTQYF. The CDR3 DNA reads TGTGCCAGCAGCCCGGGACAGCTTCCAGATACGCAGTATTTT.

A few counts support this clone. The J gene is TRBJ2-3, the V gene TRBV5-1; 8 bases agree with TRBD2. Germline CDR1 reads SGHRS; CDR2 reads YFSETQ. This CDR3 region has 15 residues. Trimming removed 7 bases from V and 0 bases from J; junction bases left unmatched: 7. CDR3 bases: TGCGCCAGCCGAGGACTAGCCGGGAGCACAGATACGCAGTATTTT. Protein sequence: CASRGLAGSTDTQYF.

The chain recombines TRBV7-8 with TRBJ1-6, with a possible D match to TRBD1 (5 bases). Germline loops: CDR1 SGHVS, CDR2 FQNEAQ. The CDR3 is 16 residues long. Trimming took off 1 base at V and 4 bases at J, with 11 bases between the two ends. The CDR3 DNA reads TGTGCCAGCAGCTTAGAGGGGCTCACGTATAATTCACCCCTCCACTTT. Residues: CASSLEGLTYNSPLHF.

This chain connects TRBV2 to TRBJ1-3, with D unclear. The CDR3 has 12 residues. V lost 8 bases, J lost 4 bases, and 9 bases lay in between. Germline CDR1 is SNHLY and CDR2 is FYNNEI. Here the CDR3 DNA reads TGTGCCAGCGCCTCCTTAGGAAACACCATATATTTT. Protein: CASASLGNTIYF. The whole variable domain, remainder taken from reference TRBV2 and TRBJ1-3, is EPEVTQTPSHQVTQMGQEVILRCVPISNHLYFYWYRQILGQKVEFLVSFYNNEISEKSEIFDDQFSVERPDGSNFTLKIRSTKLEDSAMYFCASASLGNTIYFGEGSWLTVV.

The chain joins TRBV2 to TRBJ2-4; TRBD2 agrees at 15 bases. After removal of 10 bases from V and 2 bases from J, the junction contained 3 bases not matched to a gene. CDR1 SNHLY and CDR2 FYNNEI come from the germline V gene. This CDR3 has 15 amino acids. Here the CDR3 reads CATGLAGGPKNIQYF. The CDR3 region has the DNA TGTGCCACCGGACTAGCGGGAGGGCCCAAAAACATTCAGTACTTC.